Described below is a single TCR beta chain sequence and its context. This clone's antigen is unknown. Base quality data are lacking; no much larger clone is found one base away. Library preparation employed the immunoSEQ multiplex PCR assay. A mixture of 60 forward primers for TCR Vbeta segments and 13 reverse primers for TCR Jbeta segments was used in the multiplex PCR. A multiplex PCR assay on genomic DNA amplified the CDR3 region of rearranged TCR beta genes. Amplified TCR beta libraries were sequenced as 87-base-pair reads on the Illumina HiSeq System. Concerning the study's data processing: A later analysis tallied around 82 million unique TCR beta chains across the approximately 670 repertoires, and approximately 11 million of those chains were shared by two or more donors. Raw reads were error-corrected and collapsed into unique sequences with a nearest-neighbor algorithm that merged closely related sequences to remove PCR and sequencing errors. CDR3 sequences were aligned to IMGT reference sequences to assign V, D and J gene segments. Each retained sequence needed at least a six-nucleotide match to both a V gene segment and a J gene segment. Rearrangements were called productive when the CDR3 lacked stop codons and stayed in frame with V and J; all others were non-productive. Following IMGT convention, CDR3 was defined as the stretch from the second conserved V-encoded cysteine to the conserved J-encoded phenylalanine. In an earlier analysis of some 550 of the donors, sequences lacking an unambiguous match to a single V gene segment were excluded. An earlier analysis of 550 to 650 of the donors classified V segments as functional when productive rearrangements were above 56.7% and as segregating when the standard deviation between donors was above 5%. A statistical classification framework was built for diagnosing cytomegalovirus status from the catalog of TCR beta chain sequences. A later analysis assigned V and J genes by comparing TCR nucleotide sequences with IMGT/GENE-DB human TR gene sequences. The TCRdist pipeline was used in a later analysis to assign CDR3 sequences and most-parsimonious VDJ recombination scenarios. In a later analysis, every TCR beta chain was defined by the combination of its CDR3 amino acid sequence and its V-gene family, and reads without a unique V-gene family were dropped. To address suspected cross-contamination and a sequencing artifact, a later analysis removed some 620 highly shared, low-generation-probability nucleotide sequences. In a later analysis, a clonal expansion index was calculated for each public chain from normalized within-repertoire ranks of inferred template counts. In a later analysis, generation probabilities were computed with a VDJ recombination model fitted to out-of-frame rearrangements, and the resulting probabilities were checked against IGoR. In a later analysis, hypergeometric tests were used to score TCR-TCR, TCR-HLA and TCR-CMV co-occurrence, with a repertoire-size bias correction applied to TCR pairs. In a later analysis, false discovery rates were estimated by permuting HLA or CMV assignments 20 times. In a later analysis, co-occurring TCRs were grouped with DBSCAN, and TCRdist sequence similarity was added when clustering was performed within HLA-allele-positive subsets. Repertoires with fewer than 30,000 or more than 120,000 public chains, plus five repertoires with anomalous nucleotide sharing, were excluded from co-occurrence clustering. TCRdb took over this immuneACCESS table, retaining in-frame rearrangements with V and J assigned. Such tables are incomplete; in checked studies, under half of the missing clones stem from an unresolved V gene, and the remainder is unexplained. V, J and clone size are taken as reported in that table, and D and trimming were inferred from the DNA itself. A total of about 130,000 clones appear in this sample, 73% of them only once. Approximately 2.1% of the sample lies in the top ten.

This sample was taken from a study of cytomegalovirus exposure and HLA in healthy donors (dated by TCRdb to the late 2010s). Background on the whole study: According to an earlier analysis of 450 to 650 of the donors, about 180 million T cells yielded over 90 million unique TCR beta sequences and more than 250 Gb of sequence data. Every discovery cohort repertoire had been produced on one sequencing platform. The study combined high-throughput TCR immunosequencing, statistical association of individual TCRs with disease status, and machine learning to predict cytomegalovirus infection status. In the later analysis, no new phenotypic data were used to find candidate immune exposures; instead, reliance was placed on TCR beta sequences and their occurrence across donors. On average, 235,054 unique TCR beta nucleotide sequences were sequenced per donor among about 400 genotyped donors of the cohort, with approximately 18% of those sequences being non-productive. The study aimed to test whether signatures of past pathogen exposure could be identified by cataloging public T cell receptors. The number of donors typed differed by locus, with 629-630 for A, B, C, DRB1 and DQB1, 522 for DQA1, 606 for DPA1, and about 450 for DPB1. Among the roughly 390 genotyped donors, around 81% belonged to the genetic ancestry cluster associated with self-reported Caucasian donors. In addition to the first cohort of 666 subjects, a separate validation cohort of approximately 120 different subjects was used. Using immunosequencing, the study profiled T cell repertoires from approximately 700 subjects and related those repertoires to cytomegalovirus serostatus. Class I and class II HLA loci were covered by the typing at four-digit resolution. Approximately 300 gigabases of sequencing data and tens of millions of unique TCR sequences were included in an early release covering about 700 HLA-typed donors. Donor age, sex, ethnicity and CMV serostatus were collected together with the repertoire data. A later genetic analysis used genome-wide SNP genotypes for about 60% of the roughly 670 donors, treating that subset as a discovery cohort. To study patterns of TCR occurrence, a later analysis re-analyzed previously published TCR beta repertoires from several hundred donors and added high-resolution HLA genotyping. A handful of DR-DQ haplotypes were handled as single units for association and clustering because linkage in the cohort was strong. An earlier analysis of 587 of the donors applied high-throughput TCR beta sequencing to assess whether each TCR beta V gene segment acted as functional or pseudogenic. Broad study findings and their caveats: Because HLA typing was unavailable for some donors at each locus, only the typed subset was used in association tests. Linkage disequilibrium might explain the correlated functional status among segregating V segments, but an unknown experimental factor could not be excluded. Because counts were too low, about 17 rarely observed V segments, including chromosome 9 orphons, were excluded from the earlier analysis of 500 to 700 of the donors. Presence/absence analyses assumed roughly uniform sequencing depth across donors, an assumption that may not hold. It was suggested by the authors that the approach could potentially be generalized to other disease states and immunological phenotypes. In a later analysis, TCR association rates were found to vary across HLA loci, with the most associated TCRs seen for DRB1 alleles and the fewest for HLA-C alleles. In a later analysis, around 15,000 TCR beta sequences were associated with specific HLA alleles at a false discovery rate of 0.05. According to a later genetic analysis, donors in an Asian-associated ancestry cluster had fewer N-insertions in productive TCRs than the approximately 630-donor mean. Most CMV-associated TCR beta chains appeared to be HLA-restricted in a later analysis, and the HLA associations seemed to be driven largely by CMV exposure. In a later genetic analysis, a missense DCLRE1C variant was associated with V-gene and J-gene trimming of TCR beta chains, and the association was replicated in an independent cohort. In an earlier analysis of more than 450 of the donors, most TCR beta V segments were observed in productive rearrangements about 87% or about 30% of the time, broadly matching IMGT annotations. Only TCR beta chains were sequenced in this cohort, and the absence of alpha or paired-chain data limited detectable features. Across donors, most TCR sequences were observed very rarely, whereas some public TCRs were present in many individuals. The study listed 150 to 200 TCR beta chains as associated with cytomegalovirus. A further reported finding was that TCR beta sequences accurately predicted the HLA-A and HLA-B alleles for most subjects in the first cohort. The only immune exposure information available for the cohort was CMV serostatus. A group of highly shared sequence variants was considered likely to be a technical artifact of the sequencing pipeline. Cytomegalovirus status was reported to be diagnosed by the classifier with high specificity and sensitivity in both the original and validation cohorts. According to a later analysis, parvovirus B19, influenza, CMV and Epstein-Barr virus appeared linked to several top co-occurrence clusters. Strong co-occurrence of HLA alleles, especially DR and DQ, made assigning TCR associations to individual alleles difficult. In vitro tests confirmed that a few of the cytomegalovirus-associated TCR beta chains recognize cytomegalovirus antigens. A later analysis found that HLA-associated TCR beta chains were more clonally expanded and had lower generation probabilities than equally common non-associated chains.

The cohort was made up of around 720 healthy bone marrow donors. At the time of sampling, all cohort members were nominally healthy, though unrecorded immune exposures were likely present. The donor tested CMV seropositive and was one of the 289 seropositive cohort members. A peripheral blood sample was collected from each donor, and TCR beta sequencing was performed on peripheral blood mononuclear cells. The Qiagen DNeasy Blood Extraction Kit was used to extract genomic DNA from the blood cell samples. The receptor's source is a woman aged 40 to 50 in good health and CMV-seropositive. Sequencing used PBMCs.

The DNA reads TGCGCCAGCAGCCTTTTGGCGGGACAGGGGGATGGCTACACCTTC. Protein translation: CASSLLAGQGDGYTF. The sequence is built from TRBV4-1 and TRBJ1-2, with 11 central nucleotides matching TRBD1. From a lookup of the germline V gene, CDR1 and CDR2 are MGHRA and YSYEKL. Germline trimming: 4 bases from V, 6 bases from J; junction bases outside gene matches: 7. The CDR3 runs 15 amino acids, cysteine and phenylalanine included. Only the CDR3 region is kept as DNA, spanning 45 bases read in frame from base 1.